What follows is one T cell receptor (beta chain) and its context. The target antigen is unknown. Distinct nucleotide sequences in the sample also encode this CDR3. The sample comes from a study of shared clonotypes between healthy human individuals. Study in general: CD4 naive and memory got three plates each, CD8 naive two, CD8 memory one.

Using immunoSEQ multiplex PCR, the repertoire was profiled, and TCRdb retains in-frame clones only, with some absent. Of about 2.1 million clones in the sample, just over 90% were seen once. The naive CD8 subset, CD45RO-negative cells positively selected for CCR7, excluded terminally differentiated effector memory CD45RA+ cells. Donation came from healthy HIV-negative adults that had no recent acute infections or vaccinations. Study findings and constraints: Read depth was anticipated to influence clonotype sharing among donors. Genetic and exposure-history diversity was limited by the few donors.

The CDR3 contains 13 residues. Germline V CDR1 and CDR2: MNHEY, SMNVEV (reference sequence). V dropped 2 bases and J dropped 1 base, with 6 bases sitting between them. This chain uses TRBV27 with TRBJ2-7, with D hard to call. The sample comprised naive CD8+ T cells from PBMCs. The receptor's source is a man aged 18 to 30 in good health. Some clones in this sample may be carry-over from other donors' samples. In DNA, the CDR3 is TGTGCCAGCAGTTTAGGACCTTCCTACGAGCAGTACTTC. This gives the protein CASSLGPSYEQYF.